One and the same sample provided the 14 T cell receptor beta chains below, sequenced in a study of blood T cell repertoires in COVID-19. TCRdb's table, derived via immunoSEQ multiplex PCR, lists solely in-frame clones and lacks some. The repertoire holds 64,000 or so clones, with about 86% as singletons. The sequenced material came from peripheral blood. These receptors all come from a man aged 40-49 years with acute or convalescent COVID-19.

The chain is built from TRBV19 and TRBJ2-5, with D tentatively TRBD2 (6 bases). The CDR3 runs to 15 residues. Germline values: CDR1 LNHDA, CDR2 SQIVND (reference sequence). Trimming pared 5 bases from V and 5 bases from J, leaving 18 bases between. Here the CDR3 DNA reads TGTGCCAGTAGTGCTTGGGACTCCATGGGGGAGACCCAGTACTTC. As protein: CASSAWDSMGETQYF.

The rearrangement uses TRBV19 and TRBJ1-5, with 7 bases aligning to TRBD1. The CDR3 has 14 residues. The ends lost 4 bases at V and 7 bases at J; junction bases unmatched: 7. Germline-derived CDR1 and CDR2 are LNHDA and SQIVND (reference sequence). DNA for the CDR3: TGTGCCAGTAGTAGTGACAGGGAGTGGCAGCCCCAGCATTTT. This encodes CASSSDREWQPQHF.

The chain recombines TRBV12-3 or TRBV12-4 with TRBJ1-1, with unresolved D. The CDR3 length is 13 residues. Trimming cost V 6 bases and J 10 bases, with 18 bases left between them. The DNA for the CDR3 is TGTGCCAGCAGGGCGGCCCCACAAAGAGGAGCTTTCTTT. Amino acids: CASRAAPQRGAFF.

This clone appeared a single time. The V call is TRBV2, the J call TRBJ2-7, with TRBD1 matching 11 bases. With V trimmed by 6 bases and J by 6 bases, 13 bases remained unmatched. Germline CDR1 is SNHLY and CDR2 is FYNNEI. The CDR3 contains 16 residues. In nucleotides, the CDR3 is TGTGCCAGCAGAGCCTCTTTCGGGACAGGGGGTGGCGAGCAGTACTTC. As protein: CASRASFGTGGGEQYF.

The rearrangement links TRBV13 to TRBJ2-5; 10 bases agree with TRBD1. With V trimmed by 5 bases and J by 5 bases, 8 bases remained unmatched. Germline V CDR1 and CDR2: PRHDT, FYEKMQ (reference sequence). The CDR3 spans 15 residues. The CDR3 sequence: CASSLYGTGAETQYF. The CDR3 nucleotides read TGTGCCAGCAGCCTATACGGGACAGGGGCGGAGACCCAGTACTTC.

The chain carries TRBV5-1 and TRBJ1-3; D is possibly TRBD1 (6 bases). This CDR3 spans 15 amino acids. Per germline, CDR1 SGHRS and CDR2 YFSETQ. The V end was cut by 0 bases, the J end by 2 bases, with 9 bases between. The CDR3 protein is CASSLDRAAGNTIYF. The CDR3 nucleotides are TGCGCCAGCAGCTTGGACAGGGCGGCTGGAAACACCATATATTTT.

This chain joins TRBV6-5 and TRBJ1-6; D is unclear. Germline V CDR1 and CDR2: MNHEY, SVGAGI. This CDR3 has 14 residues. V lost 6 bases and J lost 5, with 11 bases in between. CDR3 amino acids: CASRRAEDNSPLHF. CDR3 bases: TGTGCCAGCAGGCGGGCGGAAGATAATTCACCCCTCCACTTT.

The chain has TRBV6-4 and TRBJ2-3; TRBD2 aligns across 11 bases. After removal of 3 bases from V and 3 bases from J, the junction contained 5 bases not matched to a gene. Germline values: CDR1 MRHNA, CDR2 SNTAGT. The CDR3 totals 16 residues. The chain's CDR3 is CASSEVSGGATDTQYF. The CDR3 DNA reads TGTGCCAGCAGTGAGGTTAGCGGGGGGGCAACAGATACGCAGTATTTT.

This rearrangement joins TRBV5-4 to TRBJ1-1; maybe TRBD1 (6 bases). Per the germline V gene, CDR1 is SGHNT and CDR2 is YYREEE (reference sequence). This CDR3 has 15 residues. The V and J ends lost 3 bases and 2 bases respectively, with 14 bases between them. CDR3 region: CASSSPAGANTEAFF. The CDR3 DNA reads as TGTGCCAGCAGCTCCCCAGCAGGGGCAAACACTGAAGCTTTCTTT.

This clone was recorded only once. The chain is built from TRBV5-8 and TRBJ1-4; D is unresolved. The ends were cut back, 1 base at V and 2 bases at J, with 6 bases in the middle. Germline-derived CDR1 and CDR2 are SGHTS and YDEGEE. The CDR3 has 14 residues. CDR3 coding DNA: TGTGCCAGCAGCTTGTGGCTGACTAATGAAAAACTGTTTTTT. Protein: CASSLWLTNEKLFF.

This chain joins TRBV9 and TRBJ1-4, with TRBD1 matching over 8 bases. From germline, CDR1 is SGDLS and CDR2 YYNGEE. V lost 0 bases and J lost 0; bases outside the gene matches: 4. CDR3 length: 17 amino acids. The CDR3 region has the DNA TGTGCCAGCAGCGTAGGGGGGACAGGAGCAACTAATGAAAAACTGTTTTTT. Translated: CASSVGGTGATNEKLFF. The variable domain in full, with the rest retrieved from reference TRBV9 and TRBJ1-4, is DSGVTQTPKHLITATGQRVTLRCSPRSGDLSVYWYQQSLDQGLQFLIQYYNGEERAKGNILERFSAQQFPDLHSELNLSSLELGDSALYFCASSVGGTGATNEKLFFGSGTQLSVL.

The CDR3, as DNA: TGTGCCAGCAGCTTAGAGGGACAGGAAGCTCGGGGTAATCAGCCCCAGCATTTT. It codes for CASSLEGQEARGNQPQHF. V and J are TRBV7-2 and TRBJ1-5, with 8 bases matching TRBD1. Germline trimming cut 1 base from V and 4 bases from J; bases unmatched to any gene: 12. CDR1 SGHTA and CDR2 FQGNSA come from the germline V gene. CDR3 length equals 18 residues.

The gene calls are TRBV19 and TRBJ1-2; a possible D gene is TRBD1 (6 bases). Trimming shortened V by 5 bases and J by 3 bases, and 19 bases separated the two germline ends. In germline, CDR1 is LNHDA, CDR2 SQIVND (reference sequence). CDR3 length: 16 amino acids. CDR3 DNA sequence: TGTGCCAGTAGTCCCAAATCGCGGACAGCGGACTATGGCTACACCTTC. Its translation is CASSPKSRTADYGYTF. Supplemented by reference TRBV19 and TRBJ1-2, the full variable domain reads DGGITQSPKYLFRKEGQNVTLSCEQNLNHDAMYWYRQDPGQGLRLIYYSQIVNDFQKGDIAEGYSVSREKKESFPLTVTSAQKNPTAFYLCASSPKSRTADYGYTFGSGTRLTVV.

CDR3 region: CASGLSHPGSDTQYF. CDR3 bases: TGTGCTAGTGGTTTGTCCCACCCAGGGTCAGATACGCAGTATTTT. The chain uses TRBV12-5 and TRBJ2-3; tentatively, D is TRBD1 (5 bases). The CDR3 consists of 15 residues. With 2 bases removed from V and 4 bases from J, the gap between germline ends came to 13 bases. Germline V CDR1 and CDR2: LGHNT, FRNRAP.